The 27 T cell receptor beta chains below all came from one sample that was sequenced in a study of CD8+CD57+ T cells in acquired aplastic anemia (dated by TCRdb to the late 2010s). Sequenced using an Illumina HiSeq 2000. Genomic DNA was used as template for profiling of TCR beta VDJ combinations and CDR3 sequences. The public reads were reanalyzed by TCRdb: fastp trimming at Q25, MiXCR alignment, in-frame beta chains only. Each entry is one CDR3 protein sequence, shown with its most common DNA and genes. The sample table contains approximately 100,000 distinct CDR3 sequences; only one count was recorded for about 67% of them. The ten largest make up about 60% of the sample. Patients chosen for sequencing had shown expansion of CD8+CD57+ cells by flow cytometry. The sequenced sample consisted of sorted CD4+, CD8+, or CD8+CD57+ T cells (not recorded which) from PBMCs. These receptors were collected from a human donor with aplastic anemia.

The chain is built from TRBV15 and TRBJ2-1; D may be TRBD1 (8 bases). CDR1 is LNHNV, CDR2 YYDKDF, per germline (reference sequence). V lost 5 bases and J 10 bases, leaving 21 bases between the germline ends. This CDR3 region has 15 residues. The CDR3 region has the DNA TGTGCCACCAGCTTGGACAGGGAGGGAATTAGGGAGCAGTTCTTC. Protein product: CATSLDREGIREQFF.

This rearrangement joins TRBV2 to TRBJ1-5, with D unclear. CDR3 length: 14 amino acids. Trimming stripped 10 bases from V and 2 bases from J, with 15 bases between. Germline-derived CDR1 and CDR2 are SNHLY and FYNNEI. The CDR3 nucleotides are TGTGCCACCGGTGGAGTGGCAGGCAATCAGCCCCAGCATTTT. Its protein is CATGGVAGNQPQHF. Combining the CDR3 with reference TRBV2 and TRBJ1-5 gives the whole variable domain EPEVTQTPSHQVTQMGQEVILRCVPISNHLYFYWYRQILGQKVEFLVSFYNNEISEKSEIFDDQFSVERPDGSNFTLKIRSTKLEDSAMYFCATGGVAGNQPQHFGDGTRLSIL.

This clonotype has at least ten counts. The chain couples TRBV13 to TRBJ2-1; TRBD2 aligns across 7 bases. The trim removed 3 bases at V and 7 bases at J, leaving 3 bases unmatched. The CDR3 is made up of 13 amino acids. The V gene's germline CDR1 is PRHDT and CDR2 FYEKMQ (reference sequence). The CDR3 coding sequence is TGTGCCAGCAGCTTTACTAGCGTTAATGAGCAGTTCTTC. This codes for CASSFTSVNEQFF.

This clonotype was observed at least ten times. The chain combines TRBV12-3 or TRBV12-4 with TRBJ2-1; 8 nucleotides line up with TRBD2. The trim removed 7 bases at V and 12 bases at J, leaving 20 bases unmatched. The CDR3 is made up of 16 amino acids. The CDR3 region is CASTEASGLQRVRQFF. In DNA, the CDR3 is TGTGCCAGCACCGAGGCTAGCGGGCTACAGCGGGTCCGGCAGTTCTTC.

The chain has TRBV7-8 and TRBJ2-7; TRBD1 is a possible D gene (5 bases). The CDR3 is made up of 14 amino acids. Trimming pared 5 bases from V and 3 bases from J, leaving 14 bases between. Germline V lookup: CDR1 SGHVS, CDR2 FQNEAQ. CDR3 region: CASSLPGPYYEQYF. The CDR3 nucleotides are TGTGCCAGCAGCCTCCCAGGGCCCTACTACGAGCAGTACTTC.

CDR3 protein: CASRDQAWEQYF. The CDR3 DNA reads TGTGCCAGCAGGGACCAGGCCTGGGAGCAGTACTTC. This rearrangement joins TRBV2 to TRBJ2-7; D is unclear. In germline, CDR1 is SNHLY, CDR2 FYNNEI. Trimming removed 6 bases at V and 7 bases at J, with 13 bases between. This CDR3 spans 12 amino acids.

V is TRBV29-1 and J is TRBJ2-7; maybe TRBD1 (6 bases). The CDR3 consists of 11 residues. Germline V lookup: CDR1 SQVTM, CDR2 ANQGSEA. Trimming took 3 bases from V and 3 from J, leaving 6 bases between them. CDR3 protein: CSVETGYEQYF. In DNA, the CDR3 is TGCAGCGTTGAGACAGGCTACGAGCAGTACTTC.

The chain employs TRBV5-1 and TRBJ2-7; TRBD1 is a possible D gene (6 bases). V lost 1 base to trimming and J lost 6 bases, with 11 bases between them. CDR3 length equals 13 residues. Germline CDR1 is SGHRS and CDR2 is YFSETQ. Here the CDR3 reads CASSLPGQLEQYF. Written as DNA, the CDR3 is TGCGCCAGCAGCTTGCCGGGACAACTCGAGCAGTACTTC.

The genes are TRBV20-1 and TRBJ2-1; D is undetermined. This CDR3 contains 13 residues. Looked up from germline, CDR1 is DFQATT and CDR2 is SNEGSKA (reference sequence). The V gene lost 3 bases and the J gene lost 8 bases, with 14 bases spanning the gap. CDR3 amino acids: CSASRQVGDEQFF. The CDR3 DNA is TGCAGTGCTAGCCGGCAGGTTGGAGATGAGCAGTTCTTC.

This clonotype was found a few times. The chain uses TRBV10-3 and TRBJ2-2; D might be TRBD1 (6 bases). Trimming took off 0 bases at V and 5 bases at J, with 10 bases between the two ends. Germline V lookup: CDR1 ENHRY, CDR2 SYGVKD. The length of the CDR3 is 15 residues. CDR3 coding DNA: TGTGCCATCAGTGAGTCGGGGGCCGGAACCGGGGAGCTGTTTTTT. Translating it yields CAISESGAGTGELFF.

CDR3 coding DNA: TGTGCCATAGGGAACAGGGAGGGACAGCCCCAGCATTTT. Protein product: CAIGNREGQPQHF. This chain joins TRBV7-6 and TRBJ1-5; possible D gene TRBD1, 6 bases. V lost 10 bases and J lost 7, with 17 bases in between. Germline CDR1 reads SGHVS; CDR2 reads FNYEAQ. This CDR3 is 13 amino acids long. Based on the CDR3 plus reference TRBV7-6 and TRBJ1-5, the full variable domain is GAGVSQSPRYKVTKRGQDVALRCDPISGHVSLYWYRQALGQGPEFLTYFNYEAQQDKSGLPNDRFSAERPEGSISTLTIQRTEQRDSAMYRCAIGNREGQPQHFGDGTRLSIL.

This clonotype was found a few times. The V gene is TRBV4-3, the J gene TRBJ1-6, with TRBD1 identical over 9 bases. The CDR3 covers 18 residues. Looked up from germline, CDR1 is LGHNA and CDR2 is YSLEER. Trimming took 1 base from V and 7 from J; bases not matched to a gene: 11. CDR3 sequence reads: CASSQAHSQGAKNSPLHF. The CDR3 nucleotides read TGCGCCAGCAGCCAAGCCCATTCACAGGGGGCCAAGAATTCACCCCTCCACTTT.

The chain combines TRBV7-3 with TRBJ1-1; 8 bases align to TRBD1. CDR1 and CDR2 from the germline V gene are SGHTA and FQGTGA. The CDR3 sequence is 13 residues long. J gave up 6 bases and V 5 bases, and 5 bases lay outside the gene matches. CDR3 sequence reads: CASSRQGIAEAFF. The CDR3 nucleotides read TGTGCCAGCAGCAGACAGGGGATCGCTGAAGCTTTCTTT.

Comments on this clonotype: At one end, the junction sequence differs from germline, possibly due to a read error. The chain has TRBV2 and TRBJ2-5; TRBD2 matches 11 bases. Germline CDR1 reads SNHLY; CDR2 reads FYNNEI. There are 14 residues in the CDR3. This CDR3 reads CASNLAGGQEAQYF. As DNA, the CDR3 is TGTGCCAGCAACCTAGCGGGAGGTCAAGAGGCCCAGTACTTC. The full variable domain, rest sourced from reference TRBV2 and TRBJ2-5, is EPEVTQTPSHQVTQMGQEVILRCVPISNHLYFYWYRQILGQKVEFLVSFYNNEISEKSEIFDDQFSVERPDGSNFTLKIRSTKLEDSAMYFCASNLAGGQEAQYFGPGTRLLVL.

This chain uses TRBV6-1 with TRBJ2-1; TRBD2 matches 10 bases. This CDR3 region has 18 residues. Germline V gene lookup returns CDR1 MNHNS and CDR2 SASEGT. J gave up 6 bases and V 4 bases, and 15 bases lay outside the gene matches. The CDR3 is CASSATPIHLAGVNEQFF. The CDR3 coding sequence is TGTGCCAGCAGTGCTACACCAATTCATCTAGCGGGGGTCAATGAGCAGTTCTTC.

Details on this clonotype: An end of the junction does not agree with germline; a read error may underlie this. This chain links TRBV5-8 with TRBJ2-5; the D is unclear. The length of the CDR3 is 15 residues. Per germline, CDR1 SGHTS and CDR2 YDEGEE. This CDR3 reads CASSLGGELQEAQYF. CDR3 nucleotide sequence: TGTGCCAGCAGCTTGGGGGGTGAGCTCCAAGAGGCCCAGTACTTC.

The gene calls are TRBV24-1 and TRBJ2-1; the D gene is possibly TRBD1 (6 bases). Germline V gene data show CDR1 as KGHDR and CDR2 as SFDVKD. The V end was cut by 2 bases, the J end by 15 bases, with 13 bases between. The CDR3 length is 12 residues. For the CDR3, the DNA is TGTGCCACCAGTGATTCTACAGGGATCGCGTTCTTC. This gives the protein CATSDSTGIAFF.

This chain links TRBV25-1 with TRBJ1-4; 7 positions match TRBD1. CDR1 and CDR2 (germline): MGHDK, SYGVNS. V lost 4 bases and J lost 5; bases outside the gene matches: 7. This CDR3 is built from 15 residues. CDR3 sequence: CASSVLTGANEKLFF. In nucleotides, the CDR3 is TGTGCCAGCAGTGTACTCACAGGGGCGAATGAAAAACTGTTTTTT.

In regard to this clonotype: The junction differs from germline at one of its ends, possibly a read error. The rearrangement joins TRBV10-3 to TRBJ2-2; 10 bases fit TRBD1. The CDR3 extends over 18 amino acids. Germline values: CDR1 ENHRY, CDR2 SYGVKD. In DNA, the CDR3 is TGTGCAATCAGTGAGTCCCTATTGACAGGGGGCAACACCGGGGAGCTGTTTTTT. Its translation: CAISESLLTGGNTGELFF.

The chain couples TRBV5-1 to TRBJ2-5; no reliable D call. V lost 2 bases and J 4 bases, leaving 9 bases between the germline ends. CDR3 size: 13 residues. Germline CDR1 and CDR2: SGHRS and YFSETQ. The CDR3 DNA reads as TGCGCCAGCAGCTTTGACCTGATAGAGACCCAGTACTTC. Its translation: CASSFDLIETQYF. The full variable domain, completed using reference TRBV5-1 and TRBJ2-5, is KAGVTQTPRYLIKTRGQQVTLSCSPISGHRSVSWYQQTPGQGLQFLFEYFSETQRNKGNFPGRFSGRQFSNSRSEMNVSTLELGDSALYLCASSFDLIETQYFGPGTRLLVL.

CDR3 sequence reads: CATSDSQGGLETQYF. The CDR3 nucleotides read TGTGCCACCAGTGATTCGCAAGGGGGCCTAGAGACCCAGTACTTC. The chain recombines TRBV24-1 with TRBJ2-5; 7 bases agree with TRBD1. In germline, CDR1 is KGHDR, CDR2 SFDVKD. The V segment lost 2 bases and the J segment 4 bases; nucleotides outside the gene matches: 6. The CDR3 runs 15 residues.

CDR3 DNA: TGCAGTGCTAGAAGGGACAGGGGCTCCTACGAGCAGTACTTC. Translating gives CSARRDRGSYEQYF. The rearrangement links TRBV20-1 to TRBJ2-7, with 10 bases matching TRBD1. Per the germline V gene, CDR1 is DFQATT and CDR2 is SNEGSKA (reference sequence). The CDR3 contains 14 residues. With 2 bases clipped from V and 0 bases from J, the junction kept 1 base outside the gene matches.

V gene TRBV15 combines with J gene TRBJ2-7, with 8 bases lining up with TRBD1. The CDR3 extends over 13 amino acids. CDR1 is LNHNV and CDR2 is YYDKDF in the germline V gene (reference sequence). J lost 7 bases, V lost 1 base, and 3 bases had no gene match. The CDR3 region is CATSRAGDREQYF. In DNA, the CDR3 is TGTGCCACCAGCAGAGCCGGGGACAGGGAGCAGTACTTC.

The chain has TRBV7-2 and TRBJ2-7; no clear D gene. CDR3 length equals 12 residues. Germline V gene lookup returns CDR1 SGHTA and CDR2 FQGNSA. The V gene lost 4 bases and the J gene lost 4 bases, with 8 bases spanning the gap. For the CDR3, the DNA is TGTGCCAGCAGCTGGCCAGATTACGAGCAGTACTTC. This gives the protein CASSWPDYEQYF.

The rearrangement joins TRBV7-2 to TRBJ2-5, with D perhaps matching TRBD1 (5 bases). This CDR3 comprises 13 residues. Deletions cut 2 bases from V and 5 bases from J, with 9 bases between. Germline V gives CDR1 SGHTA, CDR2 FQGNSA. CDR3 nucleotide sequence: TGTGCCAGCAGCTTATCAGGGCGGGAGACCCAGTACTTC. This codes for CASSLSGRETQYF.

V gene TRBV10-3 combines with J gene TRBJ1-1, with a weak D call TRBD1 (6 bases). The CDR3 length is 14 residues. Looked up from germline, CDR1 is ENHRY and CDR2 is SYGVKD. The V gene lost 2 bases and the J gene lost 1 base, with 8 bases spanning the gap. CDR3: CAISEDRTNTEAFF. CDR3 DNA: TGTGCCATCAGTGAGGACAGGACGAACACTGAAGCTTTCTTT.

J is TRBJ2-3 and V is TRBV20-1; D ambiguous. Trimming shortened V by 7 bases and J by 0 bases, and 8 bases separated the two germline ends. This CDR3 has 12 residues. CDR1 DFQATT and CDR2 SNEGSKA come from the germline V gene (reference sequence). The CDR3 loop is CSETSSTDTQYF. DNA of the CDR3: TGCAGTGAGACCTCTAGCACAGATACGCAGTATTTT.